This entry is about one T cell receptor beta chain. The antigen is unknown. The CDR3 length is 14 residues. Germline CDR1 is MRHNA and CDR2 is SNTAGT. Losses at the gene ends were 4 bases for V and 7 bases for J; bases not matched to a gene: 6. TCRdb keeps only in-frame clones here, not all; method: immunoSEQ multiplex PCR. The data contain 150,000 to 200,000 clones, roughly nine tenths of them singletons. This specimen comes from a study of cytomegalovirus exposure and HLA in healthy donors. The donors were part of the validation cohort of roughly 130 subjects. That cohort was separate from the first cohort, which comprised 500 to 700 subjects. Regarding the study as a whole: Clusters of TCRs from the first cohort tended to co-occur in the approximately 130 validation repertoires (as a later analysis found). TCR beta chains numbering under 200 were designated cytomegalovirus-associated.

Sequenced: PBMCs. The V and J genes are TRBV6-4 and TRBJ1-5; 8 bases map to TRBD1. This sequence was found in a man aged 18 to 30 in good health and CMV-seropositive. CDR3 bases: TGTGCCAGCAGTGCGACAGGGGAGGGGCAGCCCCAGCATTTT. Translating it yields CASSATGEGQPQHF.